Below are 28 T cell receptor beta chains sequenced from a single sample in a study of early T cells in non-severe SARS-CoV-2 infection. Each CDR3 protein is one row after TCRdb ran MiXCR on the 5' RACE reads. Here the sample spans some 57,000 distinct CDR3 sequences, 8.7% being singletons. The sample in question was whole blood, obtained at baseline. These receptors all come from an adult who was a healthcare worker with PCR-confirmed SARS-CoV-2 infection or an uninfected control (not recorded which).

In this sample, this clonotype turned up a few times. V usage is TRBV10-3 and J usage is TRBJ1-3, with D possibly being TRBD1 (5 bases). The germline V gene encodes CDR1 ENHRY and CDR2 SYGVKD. The CDR3 has 13 amino acids. V lost 6 bases and J lost 4, with 10 bases in between. The CDR3 region is CAIRPTAGNTIYF. The CDR3 nucleotides read TGTGCCATCAGACCGACAGCGGGAAACACCATATATTTT.

This clonotype has a count of ten or more. The gene calls are TRBV3-1 and TRBJ2-7, with D maybe TRBD2 (5 bases). V lost 4 bases, J lost 7 bases, and 23 bases lay in between. The CDR3 totals 16 residues. CDR1 is LGHDT and CDR2 is YNNKEL in the germline V gene (reference sequence). The CDR3 sequence is CASSPTQVALPREQYF. The CDR3, as DNA: TGTGCCAGCAGCCCCACCCAGGTAGCGCTTCCGAGGGAGCAGTACTTC.

This clonotype turned up a few times. The chain couples TRBV2 to TRBJ2-1; a possible D gene is TRBD1 (5 bases). V gave up 9 bases and J gave up 5 bases, with 8 bases separating them. The CDR3 length is 11 residues. CDR1 is SNHLY, CDR2 FYNNEI, per germline. The CDR3 coding sequence is TGTGCCAGGAGACAGCACAATGAGCAGTTCTTC. Its translation is CARRQHNEQFF. Full variable domain (rest looked up from reference TRBV2 and TRBJ2-1): EPEVTQTPSHQVTQMGQEVILRCVPISNHLYFYWYRQILGQKVEFLVSFYNNEISEKSEIFDDQFSVERPDGSNFTLKIRSTKLEDSAMYFCARRQHNEQFFGPGTRLTVL.

In regard to this clonotype: A read error may explain this, as a much larger clone is one base away. The chain couples TRBV3-1 to TRBJ2-7; D not certain. Germline loops: CDR1 LGHDT, CDR2 YNNKEL (reference sequence). CDR3 length equals 12 residues. The CDR3 region has the DNA TGTGCCAGCGGCCACGACACCTACGAGCAGTACTTC. Its translation: CASGHDTYEQYF.

There are a few counts of this clonotype. This chain connects TRBV4-1 to TRBJ1-5, with D possibly being TRBD1 (6 bases). Germline loops: CDR1 MGHRA, CDR2 YSYEKL. The CDR3 sequence is 15 residues long. V lost 4 bases and J 5 bases, leaving 15 bases between the germline ends. CDR3 nucleotide sequence: TGCGCCAGCAGCCGTTCGGGGGACACAGATCAGCCCCAGCATTTT. It specifies CASSRSGDTDQPQHF.

This clonotype was seen only a few times. This chain connects TRBV7-9 to TRBJ2-1; perhaps TRBD1 as D (5 bases). The V gene's germline CDR1 is SEHNR and CDR2 FQNEAQ (reference sequence). The CDR3 sequence is 13 residues long. The V and J ends lost 2 bases and 10 bases respectively, with 12 bases between them. CDR3 coding DNA: TGTGCCAGCAGCTTAAGGGGCACGGCGGAGCAGTTCTTC. Its translation is CASSLRGTAEQFF.

The table lists this clonotype with many counts. The rearrangement links TRBV7-6 to TRBJ2-7; D tentatively reads TRBD1 or TRBD2 (6 bases each). Per germline, CDR1 SGHVS and CDR2 FNYEAQ. The CDR3 runs 12 residues. Deletions cut 5 bases from V and 5 bases from J, with 10 bases between. CDR3 amino acids: CASSHRGDEQYF. CDR3 nucleotide sequence: TGTGCCAGCAGCCATAGGGGGGACGAGCAGTACTTC.

A few counts support this clonotype. The chain couples TRBV7-9 to TRBJ2-1, with D maybe TRBD2 (6 bases). Trimming removed 2 bases at V and 6 bases at J, with 11 bases between. CDR3 size: 14 residues. Germline V lookup: CDR1 SEHNR, CDR2 FQNEAQ (reference sequence). CDR3 in DNA: TGTGCCAGCAGCTTAACCCTAGCGAGCAATGAGCAGTTCTTC. It codes for CASSLTLASNEQFF.

The chain recombines TRBV7-2 with TRBJ1-6, with 8 bases aligning to TRBD1. Trimming at V came to 6 bases and at J to 9 bases, leaving 7 bases not matched to a gene. CDR1 is SGHTA and CDR2 is FQGNSA in the germline V gene. CDR3 length: 14 residues. CDR3 region: CASRPGQAFSPLHF. CDR3 nucleotide sequence: TGTGCCAGCAGGCCGGGACAGGCCTTTTCACCCCTCCACTTT.

V and J are TRBV6-2 or TRBV6-3 and TRBJ2-1; 12 bases are shared with TRBD2. Germline V gene lookup returns CDR1 MNHEY and CDR2 SVGEGT. CDR3 length: 17 residues. The V segment lost 6 bases and the J segment 4 bases; nucleotides outside the gene matches: 10. CDR3 bases: TGTGCCAGCAGCCCTCGGACTAGCGGGGCTACATACAATGAGCAGTTCTTC. It specifies CASSPRTSGATYNEQFF.

This clonotype was detected ten times or more. The chain has TRBV27 and TRBJ2-7; tentatively, D is TRBD2 (5 bases). V was cut by 6 bases and J by 5 bases, with 17 bases left in between. From germline, CDR1 is MNHEY and CDR2 SMNVEV (reference sequence). The CDR3 has 14 residues. The CDR3 coding sequence is TGTGCCAGCAGGCTAGGGTGGAGGAGTAACGAGCAGTACTTC. Translated: CASRLGWRSNEQYF.

This clonotype was detected only a few times. This chain links TRBV11-1 with TRBJ1-2; D is ambiguous. The germline CDR1 and CDR2 sequences are SGHAT and FQDESV (reference sequence). CDR3 size: 12 residues. Trimming stripped 5 bases from V and 6 bases from J, with 10 bases between. The CDR3, as DNA: TGTGCCAGCAGCCCTTCCGGGGATGGCTACACCTTC. Encoded protein: CASSPSGDGYTF.

A few counts support this clonotype. V is TRBV30 and J is TRBJ2-5; TRBD1 aligns across 7 bases. V was clipped by 0 bases and J by 1 base; unmatched bases: 8. This CDR3 is 16 amino acids long. Germline V gene lookup returns CDR1 GTSNPN and CDR2 SVGIG (reference sequence). CDR3 nucleotide sequence: TGTGCCTGGAGTGTCCACAGGGGTGTTTTCCAAGAGACCCAGTACTTC. This encodes CAWSVHRGVFQETQYF. The variable domain in full, with the rest retrieved from reference TRBV30 and TRBJ2-5, is SQTIHQWPATLVQPVGSPLSLECTVEGTSNPNLYWYRQAAGRGLQLLFYSVGIGQISSEVPQNLSASRPQDRQFILSSKKLLLSDSGFYLCAWSVHRGVFQETQYFGPGTRLLVL.

The chain employs TRBV11-2 and TRBJ2-7; D is perhaps TRBD2 (5 bases). Between the trimmed V and J ends, which lost 6 bases and 2 bases, there was a span of 17 bases. The length of the CDR3 is 15 residues. Germline V lookup: CDR1 SGHAT, CDR2 FQNNGV. CDR3 sequence reads: CASSSVRGLPYEQYF. The CDR3 nucleotides read TGTGCCAGCAGTTCGGTACGGGGTTTGCCCTACGAGCAGTACTTC.

This clonotype has at least ten counts. This chain connects TRBV7-9 to TRBJ1-2; maybe TRBD1 (5 bases). Germline CDR1 SEHNR, CDR2 FQNEAQ (reference sequence). The V and J ends lost 11 bases and 0 bases respectively, with 13 bases between them. This CDR3 comprises 13 residues. The CDR3, as DNA: TGTGCCGGGGACTACCAGACTAACTATGGCTACACCTTC. Amino acids: CAGDYQTNYGYTF.

The chain links TRBV2 to TRBJ1-2; TRBD1 might be the D (6 bases). This CDR3 has 13 amino acids. With 11 bases removed from V and 2 bases from J, the gap between germline ends came to 15 bases. Germline CDR1 SNHLY, CDR2 FYNNEI. The CDR3 bases are TGTGCCTGCCACTACGGGACAAACTATGGCTACACCTTC. It encodes CACHYGTNYGYTF.

This clonotype was counted between two and nine times. The chain uses TRBV7-9 and TRBJ2-7; D uncertain. The CDR3 is 14 residues long. The V and J ends lost 1 base and 3 bases respectively, with 10 bases between them. Germline V gene data show CDR1 as SEHNR and CDR2 as FQNEAQ (reference sequence). CDR3: CASSLGRLGYEQYF. In nucleotides, the CDR3 is TGTGCCAGCAGCTTAGGAAGACTCGGCTACGAGCAGTACTTC.

This clonotype was detected a few times. J is TRBJ2-7 and V is TRBV20-1, with 9 bases lining up with TRBD1. Germline CDR1 reads DFQATT; CDR2 reads SNEGSKA (reference sequence). Trimming cost V 8 bases and J 2 bases; bases outside gene matches: 10. This CDR3 contains 14 residues. The CDR3 is CSISPGQGTYEQYF. CDR3 nucleotides: TGCAGTATTTCCCCGGGACAGGGAACCTACGAGCAGTACTTC.

Ten or more counts support this clonotype. One end of the junction varies from germline; a read error may be responsible. The chain joins TRBV7-7 to TRBJ2-5; 12 nucleotides line up with TRBD2. Germline V CDR1 and CDR2: SSHAT, FNYEAQ (reference sequence). This CDR3 comprises 18 residues. The CDR3 sequence: CASSLDASGGENQETQYF. The CDR3 DNA sequence: TGTGCTAGCAGCTTAGATGCTAGCGGGGGGGAAAACCAAGAGACCCAGTACTTC.

The chain combines TRBV30 with TRBJ1-1, with D tentatively TRBD1 (5 bases). Germline loops: CDR1 GTSNPN, CDR2 SVGIG (reference sequence). V lost 0 bases to trimming and J lost 5 bases, with 10 bases between them. The length of the CDR3 is 13 residues. The CDR3 loop reads CAWSVLGGTEAFF. The CDR3 DNA follows: TGTGCCTGGAGTGTACTGGGGGGGACTGAAGCTTTCTTT. Complete variable domain (other parts from reference TRBV30 and TRBJ1-1): SQTIHQWPATLVQPVGSPLSLECTVEGTSNPNLYWYRQAAGRGLQLLFYSVGIGQISSEVPQNLSASRPQDRQFILSSKKLLLSDSGFYLCAWSVLGGTEAFFGQGTRLTVV.

This clonotype was counted many times. The chain couples TRBV12-3 or TRBV12-4 to TRBJ2-2, with a weak D call TRBD1 (5 bases). The CDR3 spans 13 residues. The V gene lost 6 bases and the J gene lost 0 bases, with 5 bases spanning the gap. This CDR3 reads CASRTANTGELFF. Here the CDR3 DNA reads TGTGCCAGCAGGACAGCGAACACCGGGGAGCTGTTTTTT.

This clonotype was seen at least ten times. The CDR3 bases are TGTGCCAGCAAGCAGGTCCTGAACACCGGGGAGCTGTTTTTT. Residues: CASKQVLNTGELFF. This rearrangement joins TRBV7-6 to TRBJ2-2; no clear D. Per germline, CDR1 SGHVS and CDR2 FNYEAQ. Deletions cut 7 bases from V and 1 base from J, with 10 bases between. The CDR3 length is 14 residues.

The chain couples TRBV12-3 or TRBV12-4 to TRBJ2-1; maybe TRBD1 (5 bases). This CDR3 contains 11 residues. Deletions cut 5 bases from V and 14 bases from J, with 13 bases between. DNA for the CDR3: TGTGCCAGCAGTCTAGGGGTAGCAAAGTTCTTC. This codes for CASSLGVAKFF.

This clonotype is deemed medium-sized (0.01 to 0.1%). CDR3 sequence reads: CASSPGLAGAFRNEQFF. Written as DNA, the CDR3 is TGTGCCAGCAGCCCGGGACTAGCGGGAGCCTTTAGGAATGAGCAGTTCTTC. The chain links TRBV7-6 to TRBJ2-1; TRBD2 matches 14 bases. This CDR3 is 17 amino acids long. The germline CDR1 and CDR2 sequences are SGHVS and FNYEAQ. The V and J ends lost 5 bases and 7 bases, in that order; junction bases with no gene match: 10.

This clonotype was counted at least ten times. The chain has TRBV10-2 and TRBJ1-2; 8 bases fit TRBD1. V gave up 3 bases and J gave up 6 bases; unmatched junction bases: 3. The CDR3 runs to 13 residues. Germline V gives CDR1 WSHSY, CDR2 SAAADI. In nucleotides, the CDR3 is TGCGCCAGCAGTGACAGGACAGGGAATGGCTACACCTTC. Its protein is CASSDRTGNGYTF.

This clonotype showed up many times. The gene calls are TRBV3-1 and TRBJ1-2; D is unclear. This CDR3 spans 13 amino acids. V was clipped by 1 base and J by 4 bases, with 7 bases between them. CDR1 LGHDT and CDR2 YNNKEL come from the germline V gene (reference sequence). The CDR3: CASSQGYAYGYTF. The DNA of the CDR3 is TGTGCCAGCAGCCAAGGGTACGCCTATGGCTACACCTTC.

The chain carries TRBV28 and TRBJ2-6, with a weak D call TRBD1 (5 bases). The CDR3 spans 15 residues. Germline CDR1 and CDR2: MDHEN and SYDVKM. V dropped 2 bases and J dropped 6 bases, with 11 bases sitting between them. In DNA form, the CDR3 reads TGTGCCAGCAGTTTAGCAGGGCTTGAGGCCAACGTCCTGACTTTC. Amino acid sequence: CASSLAGLEANVLTF.

The table lists this clonotype with many counts. The V call is TRBV30, the J call TRBJ2-3, with 10 bases lining up with TRBD2. Looked up from germline, CDR1 is GTSNPN and CDR2 is SVGIG (reference sequence). V shed 4 bases, J shed 1 base, and the junction held 11 bases outside the gene matches. The CDR3 is 17 residues long. The CDR3 spells CAWTIQGAGGRTDTQYF. The CDR3 DNA reads as TGTGCCTGGACCATACAAGGAGCGGGGGGGCGCACAGATACGCAGTATTTT.